The clone carrying this TCR beta chain has only a few counts. Its specificity is not known. Repertoires were generated with immunoSEQ multiplex PCR, while TCRdb's copy carries only in-frame clones and drops some. The table records hundreds of thousands of clones, around 78% of them present only once. This sample stems from a study of cytomegalovirus exposure and HLA in healthy donors. General study findings and limits: The classifier reportedly diagnosed cytomegalovirus status with high specificity and sensitivity. The CMV antigen specificity of a few CMV-associated chains was confirmed through in vitro analysis. While the bulk of TCR sequences proved rare, some public TCRs turned up in many donors.

The receptor was derived from a woman under 30 in good health and CMV-seronegative. Sequencing used PBMCs.

The chain's CDR3 is CASSLWTGSNQPQHF. The CDR3 DNA reads as TGTGCCAGCAGCTTATGGACAGGCAGCAATCAGCCCCAGCATTTT. V usage is TRBV7-9 and J usage is TRBJ1-5; TRBD1 aligns across 7 bases. Germline CDR1 reads SEHNR; CDR2 reads FQNEAQ (reference sequence). CDR3 length: 15 amino acids. Unmatched junction bases numbered 2, after V lost 2 bases and J lost 1 base.